This paragraph covers one T cell receptor beta chain sequence. No antigen is known for it. This sample stems from a study of cytomegalovirus exposure and HLA in healthy donors. Overall study findings and caveats: The investigators catalogued 160 or so TCR beta chains as cytomegalovirus-associated. Accurate HLA-A and HLA-B prediction from TCR beta sequences was reported for most subjects. HLA alleles were associated with 16,000 or so TCR beta sequences in a later analysis at 0.05 false discovery rate. Most of the TCR beta V segments (in an earlier analysis) were productive either about 87% or about 30% of the time.

The PCR used 60 Vbeta and 13 Jbeta primers. Clones were sequenced by immunoSEQ multiplex PCR, and TCRdb holds only the in-frame ones, with some missing. The table records tens of thousands of clones, about 89% of them present only once. CDR3 length: 15 residues. CDR1 MDHEN and CDR2 SYDVKM come from the germline V gene. The V end lost 4 bases, the J end lost 4 bases, and 17 bases lay between the germline ends. Sequenced input: PBMCs. This sequence was found in a man younger than 45 in good health and CMV-seropositive. The chain employs TRBV28 and TRBJ2-7; weak D call: TRBD1 (6 bases). CDR3 nucleotide sequence: TGTGCCAGCAGTTCGCAACAATACAGGGAGTACGAGCAGTACTTC. This gives the protein CASSSQQYREYEQYF.